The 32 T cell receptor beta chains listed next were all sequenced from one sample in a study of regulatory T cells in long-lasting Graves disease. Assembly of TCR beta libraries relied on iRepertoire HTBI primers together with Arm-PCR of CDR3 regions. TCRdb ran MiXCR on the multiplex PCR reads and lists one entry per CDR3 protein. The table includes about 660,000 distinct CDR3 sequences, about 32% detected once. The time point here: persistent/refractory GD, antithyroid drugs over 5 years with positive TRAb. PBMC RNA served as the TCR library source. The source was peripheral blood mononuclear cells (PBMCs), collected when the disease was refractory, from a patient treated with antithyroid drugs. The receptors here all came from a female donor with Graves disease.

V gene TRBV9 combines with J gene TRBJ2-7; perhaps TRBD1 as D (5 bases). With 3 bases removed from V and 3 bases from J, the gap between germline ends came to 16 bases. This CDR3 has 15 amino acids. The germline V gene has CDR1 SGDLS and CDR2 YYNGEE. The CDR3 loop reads CASSAAGATFYEQYF. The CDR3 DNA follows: TGTGCCAGCAGCGCTGCTGGGGCGACCTTCTACGAGCAGTACTTC. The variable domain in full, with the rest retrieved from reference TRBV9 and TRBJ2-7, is DSGVTQTPKHLITATGQRVTLRCSPRSGDLSVYWYQQSLDQGLQFLIQYYNGEERAKGNILERFSAQQFPDLHSELNLSSLELGDSALYFCASSAAGATFYEQYFGPGTRLTVT.

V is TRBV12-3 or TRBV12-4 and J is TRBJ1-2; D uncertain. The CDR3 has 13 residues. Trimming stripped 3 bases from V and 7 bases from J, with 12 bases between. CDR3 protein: CASSFRPGAGYTF. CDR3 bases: TGTGCCAGCAGTTTTCGCCCGGGTGCTGGCTACACCTTC.

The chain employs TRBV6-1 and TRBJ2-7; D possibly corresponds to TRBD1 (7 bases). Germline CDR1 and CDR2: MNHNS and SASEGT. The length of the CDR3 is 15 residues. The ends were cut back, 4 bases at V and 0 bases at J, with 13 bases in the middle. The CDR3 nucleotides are TGTGCCAGCAGTGGGGGGGCAGGGGGCTCCTACGAGCAGTACTTC. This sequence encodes CASSGGAGGSYEQYF.

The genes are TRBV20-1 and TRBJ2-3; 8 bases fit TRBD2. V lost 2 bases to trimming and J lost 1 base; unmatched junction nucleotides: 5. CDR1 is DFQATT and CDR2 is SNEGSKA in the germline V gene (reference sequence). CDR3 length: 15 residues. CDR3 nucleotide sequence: TGCAGTGCTAGAAGAGCGGGAGACGGCACAGATACGCAGTATTTT. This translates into CSARRAGDGTDTQYF.

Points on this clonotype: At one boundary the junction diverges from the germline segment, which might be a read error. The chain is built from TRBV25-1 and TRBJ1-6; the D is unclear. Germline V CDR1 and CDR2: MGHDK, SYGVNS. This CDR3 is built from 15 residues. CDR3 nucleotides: TGTGGCAGCCAGTCGGGGAGCTCCTATAATTCACCCCTCCACTTT. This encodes CGSQSGSSYNSPLHF.

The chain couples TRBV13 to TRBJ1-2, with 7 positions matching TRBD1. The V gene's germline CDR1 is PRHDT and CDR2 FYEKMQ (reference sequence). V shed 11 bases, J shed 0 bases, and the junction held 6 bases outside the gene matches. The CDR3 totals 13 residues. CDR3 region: CAGGDRANYGYTF. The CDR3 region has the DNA TGTGCCGGAGGGGACAGAGCTAACTATGGCTACACCTTC.

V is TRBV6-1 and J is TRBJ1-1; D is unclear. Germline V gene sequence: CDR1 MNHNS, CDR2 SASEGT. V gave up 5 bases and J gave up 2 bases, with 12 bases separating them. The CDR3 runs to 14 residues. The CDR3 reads CASSTWGDNTEAFF. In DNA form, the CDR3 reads TGTGCCAGCAGTACCTGGGGTGACAACACTGAAGCTTTCTTT.

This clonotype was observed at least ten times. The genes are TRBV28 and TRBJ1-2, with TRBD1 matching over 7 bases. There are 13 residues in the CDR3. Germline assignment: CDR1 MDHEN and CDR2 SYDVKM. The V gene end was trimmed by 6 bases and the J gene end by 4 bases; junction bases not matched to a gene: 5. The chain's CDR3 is CASRGTELYGYTF. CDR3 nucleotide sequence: TGTGCCAGCAGGGGGACAGAACTCTATGGCTACACCTTC.

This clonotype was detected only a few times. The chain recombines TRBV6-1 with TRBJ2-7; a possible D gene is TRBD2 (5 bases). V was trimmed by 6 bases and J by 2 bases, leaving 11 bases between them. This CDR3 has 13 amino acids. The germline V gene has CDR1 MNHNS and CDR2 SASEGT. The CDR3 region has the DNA TGTGCCAGCAGCGCAAAGACTACCTACGAGCAGTACTTC. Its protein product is CASSAKTTYEQYF.

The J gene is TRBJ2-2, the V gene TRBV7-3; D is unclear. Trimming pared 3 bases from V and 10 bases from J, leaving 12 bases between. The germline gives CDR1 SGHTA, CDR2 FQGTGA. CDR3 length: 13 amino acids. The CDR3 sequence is CASSFSRSEELFF. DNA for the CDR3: TGTGCCAGCAGCTTTAGCAGATCCGAGGAGCTGTTTTTT.

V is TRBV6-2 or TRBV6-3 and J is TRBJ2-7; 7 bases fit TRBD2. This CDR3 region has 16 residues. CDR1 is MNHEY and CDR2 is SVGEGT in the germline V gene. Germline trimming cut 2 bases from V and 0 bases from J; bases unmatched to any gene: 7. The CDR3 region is CASSYRRVAGSYEQYF. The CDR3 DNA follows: TGTGCCAGCAGTTACCGTCGGGTAGCGGGCTCCTACGAGCAGTACTTC.

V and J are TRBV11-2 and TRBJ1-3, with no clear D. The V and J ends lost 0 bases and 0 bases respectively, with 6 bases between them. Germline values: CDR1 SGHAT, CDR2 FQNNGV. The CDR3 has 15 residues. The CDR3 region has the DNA TGTGCCAGCAGCTTAGAAGGGTACTCTGGAAACACCATATATTTT. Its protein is CASSLEGYSGNTIYF.

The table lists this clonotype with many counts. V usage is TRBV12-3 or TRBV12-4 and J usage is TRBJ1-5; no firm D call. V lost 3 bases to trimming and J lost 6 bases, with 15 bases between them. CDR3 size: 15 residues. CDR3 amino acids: CASSFNGRQGQPQHF. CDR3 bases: TGTGCCAGCAGTTTCAACGGGCGTCAAGGTCAGCCCCAGCATTTT.

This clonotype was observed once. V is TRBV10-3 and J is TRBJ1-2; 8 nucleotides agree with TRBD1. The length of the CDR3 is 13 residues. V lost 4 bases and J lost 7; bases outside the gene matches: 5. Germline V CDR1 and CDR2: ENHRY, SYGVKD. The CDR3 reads CAISVNRGSGYTF. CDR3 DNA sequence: TGTGCCATCAGTGTAAACAGGGGGTCTGGCTACACCTTC.

CDR3 sequence (DNA): TGCAGTGCTAGAGCGACAGTTACCCAAGAGACCCAGTACTTC. Encoded protein: CSARATVTQETQYF. The chain employs TRBV20-1 and TRBJ2-5, with D possibly matching TRBD1 (5 bases). CDR3 size: 14 residues. The ends were cut back, 1 base at V and 1 base at J, with 10 bases in the middle. Germline CDR1 reads DFQATT; CDR2 reads SNEGSKA (reference sequence).

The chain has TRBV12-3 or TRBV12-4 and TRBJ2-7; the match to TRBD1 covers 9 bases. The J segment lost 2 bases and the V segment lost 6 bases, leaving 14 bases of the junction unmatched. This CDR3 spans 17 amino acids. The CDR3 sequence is CASRAGTGSFLAYEQYF. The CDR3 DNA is TGTGCCAGCAGGGCCGGGACAGGGTCCTTCTTAGCCTACGAGCAGTACTTC.

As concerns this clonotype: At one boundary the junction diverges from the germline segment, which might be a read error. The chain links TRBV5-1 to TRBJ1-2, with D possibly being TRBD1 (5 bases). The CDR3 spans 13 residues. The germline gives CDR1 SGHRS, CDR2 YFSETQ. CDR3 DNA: TGTGCCAGCTCTGAGGGACCTAACTATGGCTACACCTTC. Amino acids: CASSEGPNYGYTF.

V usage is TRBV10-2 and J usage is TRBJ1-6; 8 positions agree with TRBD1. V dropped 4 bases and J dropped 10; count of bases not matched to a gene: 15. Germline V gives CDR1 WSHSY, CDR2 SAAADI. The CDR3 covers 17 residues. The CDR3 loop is CASSVGGQGLKRSPLHF. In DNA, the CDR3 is TGCGCCAGCAGTGTTGGCGGACAGGGACTCAAGAGGTCACCCCTCCACTTT.

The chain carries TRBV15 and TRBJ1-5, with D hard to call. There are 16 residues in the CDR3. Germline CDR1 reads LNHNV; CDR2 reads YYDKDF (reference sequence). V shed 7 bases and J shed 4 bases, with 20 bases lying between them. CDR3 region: CATTSFPKGENQPQHF. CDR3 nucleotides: TGTGCCACCACCTCCTTCCCTAAGGGAGAGAATCAGCCCCAGCATTTT.

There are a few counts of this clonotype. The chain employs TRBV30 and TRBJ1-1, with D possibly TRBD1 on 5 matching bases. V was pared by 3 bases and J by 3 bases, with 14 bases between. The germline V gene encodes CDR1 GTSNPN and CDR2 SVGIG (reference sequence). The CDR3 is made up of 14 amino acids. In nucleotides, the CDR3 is TGTGCCTGGAGCCCGGGACGGAGGGACACTGAAGCTTTCTTT. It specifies CAWSPGRRDTEAFF.

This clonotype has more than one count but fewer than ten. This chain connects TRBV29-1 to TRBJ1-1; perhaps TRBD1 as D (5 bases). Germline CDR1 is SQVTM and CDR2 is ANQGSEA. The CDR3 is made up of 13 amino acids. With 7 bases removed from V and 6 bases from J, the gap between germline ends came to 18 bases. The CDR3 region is CSGGASLVAEAFF. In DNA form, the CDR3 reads TGCAGCGGCGGGGCTTCTCTGGTGGCTGAAGCTTTCTTT. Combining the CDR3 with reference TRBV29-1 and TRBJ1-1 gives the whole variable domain SAVISQKPSRDICQRGTSLTIQCQVDSQVTMMFWYRQQPGQSLTLIATANQGSEATYESGFVIDKFPISRPNLTFSTLTVSNMSPEDSSIYLCSGGASLVAEAFFGQGTRLTVV.

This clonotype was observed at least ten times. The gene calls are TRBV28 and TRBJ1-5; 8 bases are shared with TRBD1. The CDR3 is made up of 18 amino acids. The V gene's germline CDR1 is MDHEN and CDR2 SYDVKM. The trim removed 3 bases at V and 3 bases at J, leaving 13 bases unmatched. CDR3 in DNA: TGTGCCAGCAGTTTCCCCAGGGGGCGGCGGACCCCCAATCAGCCCCAGCATTTT. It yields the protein CASSFPRGRRTPNQPQHF. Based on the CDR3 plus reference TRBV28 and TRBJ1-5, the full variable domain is DVKVTQSSRYLVKRTGEKVFLECVQDMDHENMFWYRQDPGLGLRLIYFSYDVKMKEKGDIPEGYSVSREKKERFSLILESASTNQTSMYLCASSFPRGRRTPNQPQHFGDGTRLSIL.

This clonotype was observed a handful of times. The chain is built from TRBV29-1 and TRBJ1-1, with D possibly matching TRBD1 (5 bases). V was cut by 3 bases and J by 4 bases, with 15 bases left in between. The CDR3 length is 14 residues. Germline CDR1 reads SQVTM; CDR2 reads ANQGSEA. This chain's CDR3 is CSVDLKRGSTEAFF. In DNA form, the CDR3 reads TGCAGCGTTGACCTAAAAAGGGGTAGCACTGAAGCTTTCTTT.

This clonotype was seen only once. CDR3 bases: TGCAGTGTTCCCAAGGACCCTGGGGCCAACGTCCTGACTTTC. The encoded protein is CSVPKDPGANVLTF. The chain carries TRBV20-1 and TRBJ2-6; D is uncertain. V lost 7 bases to trimming and J lost 2 bases, with 12 bases between them. CDR1 is DFQATT, CDR2 SNEGSKA, per germline (reference sequence). The CDR3 consists of 14 residues.

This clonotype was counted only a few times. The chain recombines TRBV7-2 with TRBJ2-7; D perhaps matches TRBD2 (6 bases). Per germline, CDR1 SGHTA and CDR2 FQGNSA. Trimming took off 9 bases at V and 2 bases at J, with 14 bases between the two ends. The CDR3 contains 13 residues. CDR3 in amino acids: CASSKRGAYEQYF. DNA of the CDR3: TGTGCCAGTTCAAAGCGCGGGGCCTACGAGCAGTACTTC.

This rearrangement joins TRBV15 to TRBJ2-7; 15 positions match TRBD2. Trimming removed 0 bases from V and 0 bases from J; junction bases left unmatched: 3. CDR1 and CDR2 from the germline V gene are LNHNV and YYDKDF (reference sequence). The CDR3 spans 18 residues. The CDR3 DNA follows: TGTGCCACCAGCAGAGATCGGACTAGCGGGAGGGTCTCCTACGAGCAGTACTTC. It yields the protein CATSRDRTSGRVSYEQYF.

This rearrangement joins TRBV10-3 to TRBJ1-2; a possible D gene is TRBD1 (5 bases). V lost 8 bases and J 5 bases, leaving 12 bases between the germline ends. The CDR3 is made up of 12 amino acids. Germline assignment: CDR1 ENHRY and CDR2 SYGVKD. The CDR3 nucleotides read TGTGCCATCTTCCAGGGTGGATATGGCTACACCTTC. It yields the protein CAIFQGGYGYTF.

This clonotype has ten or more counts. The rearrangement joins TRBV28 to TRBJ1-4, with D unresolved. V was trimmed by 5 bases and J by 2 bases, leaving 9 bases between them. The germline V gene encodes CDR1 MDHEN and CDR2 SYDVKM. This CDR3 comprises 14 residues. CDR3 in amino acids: CASSPGITNEKLFF. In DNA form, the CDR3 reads TGTGCCAGCAGTCCCGGGATTACTAATGAAAAACTGTTTTTT.

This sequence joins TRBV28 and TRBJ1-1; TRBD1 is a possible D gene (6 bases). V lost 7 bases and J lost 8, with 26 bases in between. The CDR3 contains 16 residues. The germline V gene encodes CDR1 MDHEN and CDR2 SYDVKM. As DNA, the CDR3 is TGTGCCAGCACGAGGGGCCTAGGGGGGGCGCAACGGGAAGCTTTCTTT. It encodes CASTRGLGGAQREAFF.

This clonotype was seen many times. The CDR3 loop is CASRRQGGEGSPLHF. In DNA form, the CDR3 reads TGTGCCAGCAGAAGACAGGGGGGAGAAGGTTCACCCCTCCACTTT. V is TRBV6-1 and J is TRBJ1-6, with TRBD1 matching 9 bases. Germline values: CDR1 MNHNS, CDR2 SASEGT. This CDR3 is built from 15 residues. The J segment lost 9 bases and the V segment lost 6 bases, leaving 9 bases of the junction unmatched.

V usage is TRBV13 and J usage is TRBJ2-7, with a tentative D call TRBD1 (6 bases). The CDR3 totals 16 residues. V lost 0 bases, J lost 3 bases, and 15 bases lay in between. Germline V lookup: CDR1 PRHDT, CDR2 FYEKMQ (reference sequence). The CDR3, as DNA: TGTGCCAGCAGCTTAGGCCGCACAGGGCCGGTCTACGAGCAGTACTTC. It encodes CASSLGRTGPVYEQYF.

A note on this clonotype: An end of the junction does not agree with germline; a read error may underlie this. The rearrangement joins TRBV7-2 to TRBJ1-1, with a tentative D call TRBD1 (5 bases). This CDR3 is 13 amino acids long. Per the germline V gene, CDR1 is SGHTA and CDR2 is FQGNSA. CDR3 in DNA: TGTGCCAGCAGCTTAGGGCTGCCCGGGGCAGGTCGCTTT. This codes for CASSLGLPGAGRF. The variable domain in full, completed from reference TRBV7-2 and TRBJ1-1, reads GAGVSQSPSNKVTEKGKDVELRCDPISGHTALYWYRQSLGQGLEFLIYFQGNSAPDKSGLPSDRFSAERTGGSVSTLTIQRTQQEDSAVYLCASSLGLPGAGRFGQGTRLTVV.